A single sample gave rise to the 11 T cell receptor beta chains below, sequenced in a study of T-cell memory formation after mild COVID-19. TCRdb itself ran the 5' RACE reads through MiXCR, one entry per CDR3 protein. The sample comprises 120,000 or so distinct CDR3 sequences, 16% of which are singletons, and approximately 13% rests with the top ten. The sequencing sample was made of PBMCs or a T cell subset sorted from them (not recorded which). These receptors were collected from an adult woman who had mild COVID-19 (a few samples of this study predate the infection). Cell type and time point are not known.

The V call is TRBV11-1, the J call TRBJ1-4; TRBD1 matches at 8 bases. V lost 1 base, J lost 7 bases, and 8 bases stayed unmatched. The CDR3 length is 16 residues. The germline V gene has CDR1 SGHAT and CDR2 FQDESV (reference sequence). The CDR3 DNA follows: TGTGCCAGCAGCTTAGTCGCAGGGGGCTTTAGTGAAAAACTGTTTTTT. Translating gives CASSLVAGGFSEKLFF.

This clonotype was seen a few times. This chain joins TRBV21-1 and TRBJ2-2; the table's D call, TRBD1, was not checked against the DNA. TRBV21-1 is tagged as a pseudogene. This CDR3 is built from 17 residues. DNA of the CDR3: TGTGCCAGCAGCAAAGGGCAGGACAGGGGGCTCACCGGGGAGCTGTTTTTT. Translated, it gives CASSKGQDRGLTGELFF.

The table lists this clonotype with a few counts. The chain recombines TRBV11-2 with TRBJ2-5, with 7 nucleotides matching TRBD1. Unmatched junction bases numbered 7, after V lost 7 bases and J lost 5 bases. This CDR3 contains 13 residues. The germline gives CDR1 SGHAT, CDR2 FQNNGV. CDR3 coding DNA: TGTGCCAGCACCGTGACAGGGAAGGAGACCCAGTACTTC. It translates to CASTVTGKETQYF.

This clonotype has just a few counts. This chain connects TRBV11-1 to TRBJ2-1; D assignment may be TRBD1 or TRBD2 (6 bases each). The CDR3 runs 15 residues. The germline gives CDR1 SGHAT, CDR2 FQDESV (reference sequence). V gave up 5 bases and J gave up 4 bases, with 15 bases separating them. This CDR3 is CASSPTGTRYNEQFF. CDR3 coding DNA: TGTGCCAGCAGCCCCACAGGGACTCGATACAATGAGCAGTTCTTC. The complete variable domain, with remaining parts taken from reference TRBV11-1 and TRBJ2-1, reads EAEVAQSPRYKITEKSQAVAFWCDPISGHATLYWYRQILGQGPELLVQFQDESVVDDSQLPKDRFSAERLKGVDSTLKIQPAELGDSAMYLCASSPTGTRYNEQFFGPGTRLTVL.

V and J are TRBV6-6 and TRBJ2-3; the D gene is possibly TRBD2 (5 bases). Trimming cost V 7 bases and J 5 bases, with 16 bases left between them. The CDR3 is 14 residues long. CDR1 and CDR2 from the germline V gene are MNHNY and SVGAGI (reference sequence). The CDR3 spells CASTLSGEGDTQYF. The CDR3, as DNA: TGTGCCAGCACTCTAAGTGGAGAGGGAGATACGCAGTATTTT.

The genes are TRBV4-3 and TRBJ2-7, with D perhaps matching TRBD2 (5 bases). This CDR3 spans 13 amino acids. V was trimmed by 3 bases and J by 6 bases, leaving 12 bases between them. Looked up from germline, CDR1 is LGHNA and CDR2 is YSLEER. CDR3: CASSQEMTTEQYF. CDR3 nucleotide sequence: TGCGCCAGCAGCCAGGAGATGACTACCGAGCAGTACTTC.

V usage is TRBV29-1 and J usage is TRBJ2-2; a weak D match, TRBD1 (6 bases). The germline V gene encodes CDR1 SQVTM and CDR2 ANQGSEA. V was clipped by 7 bases and J by 7 bases, with 22 bases between them. This CDR3 is built from 15 residues. The CDR3 spells CSGRTARTLGGELFF. CDR3 nucleotides: TGCAGCGGACGGACAGCCCGAACCTTGGGCGGGGAGCTGTTTTTT.

This clonotype was observed a handful of times. This chain uses TRBV4-1 with TRBJ2-5; 7 nucleotides align to TRBD1. With V trimmed by 4 bases and J by 5 bases, 13 bases remained unmatched. Germline V CDR1 and CDR2: MGHRA, YSYEKL. CDR3 length equals 16 residues. CDR3 in amino acids: CASSPRQGFRQETQYF. The CDR3 region has the DNA TGCGCCAGCAGCCCAAGACAGGGATTTCGGCAGGAGACCCAGTACTTC.

A few counts support this clonotype. The DNA of the CDR3 is TGTGCCAGCAGCCAAGCCGACATCTTGAATACGCAGTATTTT. Translating gives CASSQADILNTQYF. This sequence joins TRBV3-1 and TRBJ2-3; D is uncertain. The V and J ends lost 1 base and 7 bases respectively, with 12 bases between them. CDR3 size: 14 residues. Looked up from germline, CDR1 is LGHDT and CDR2 is YNNKEL (reference sequence).

The chain employs TRBV5-5 and TRBJ1-1, with 7 bases fitting TRBD1. There are 15 residues in the CDR3. V shed 4 bases and J 2 bases; nucleotides not matched to a gene: 8. Looked up from germline, CDR1 is SGHKS and CDR2 is YYEKEE (reference sequence). CDR3 DNA: TGTGCCAGCAGCCGTGGACAGGAGTTAAACACTGAAGCTTTCTTT. Encoded protein: CASSRGQELNTEAFF.

V and J are TRBV12-3 or TRBV12-4 and TRBJ2-5, with TRBD2 matching 11 bases. CDR3 length equals 14 residues. The ends lost 6 bases at V and 9 bases at J; junction bases unmatched: 9. The CDR3 is CASRSNSGGAAQYF. The CDR3, as DNA: TGTGCCAGCAGATCGAATAGCGGGGGGGCGGCCCAGTACTTC.